This TCR beta chain was documented in a study of Ad26.COV2.S vaccination and SARS-CoV-2 variants. Study information: The trial was COV1001 and the donor's arm was Ad26.COV2.S. Ad26.COV2.S was injected intramuscularly once or twice, 56 days apart. Study-wide points: Those who received vaccine or placebo ended up with similar non-spike TCR breadth. Reportedly, spike-specific CD8+ and CD4+ T cell responses achieved substantial breadth once vaccination had taken place.

The method was immunoSEQ multiplex PCR; TCRdb's version includes in-frame clones alone and lacks a portion of them. This sample has over 350,000 clones, with about 85% found just once. On this clone: Its target is not known.

The treatment was: roughly 19 received Ad26.COV2.S at low or high dose, single or two shots; roughly 5 received placebo; per-sample allocation not given. Specimens were obtained on day 63 following the first vaccine or placebo injection. Germline CDR1 reads LNHDA; CDR2 reads SQIVND (reference sequence). V was clipped by 6 bases and J by 1 base; unmatched bases: 3. The CDR3 covers 16 residues. The origin of this receptor is a person between 18 and 65 years old who received the Ad26.COV2.S COVID-19 vaccine or a placebo. The J gene is TRBJ2-2, the V gene TRBV19; 12 bases fit TRBD2. The input for sequencing was peripheral blood, taken in a trial of Ad26.COV2.S vaccine versus placebo. CDR3 nucleotides: TGTGCCAGTAGAGGACTAGCGGGGAAGAACACCGGGGAGCTGTTTTTT. Encoded protein: CASRGLAGKNTGELFF.